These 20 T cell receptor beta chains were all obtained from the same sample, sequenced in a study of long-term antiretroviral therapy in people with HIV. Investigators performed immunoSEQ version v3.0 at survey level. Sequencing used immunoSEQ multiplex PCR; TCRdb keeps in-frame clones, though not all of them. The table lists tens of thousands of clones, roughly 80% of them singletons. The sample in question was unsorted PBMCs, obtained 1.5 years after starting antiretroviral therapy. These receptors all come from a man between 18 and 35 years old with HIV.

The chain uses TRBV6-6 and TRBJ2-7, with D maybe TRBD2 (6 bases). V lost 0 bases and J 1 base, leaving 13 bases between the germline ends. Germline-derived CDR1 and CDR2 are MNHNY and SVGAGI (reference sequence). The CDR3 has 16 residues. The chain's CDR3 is CASSYSVGGMSYEQYF. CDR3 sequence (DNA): TGTGCCAGCAGTTACTCGGTCGGGGGAATGTCCTACGAGCAGTACTTC.

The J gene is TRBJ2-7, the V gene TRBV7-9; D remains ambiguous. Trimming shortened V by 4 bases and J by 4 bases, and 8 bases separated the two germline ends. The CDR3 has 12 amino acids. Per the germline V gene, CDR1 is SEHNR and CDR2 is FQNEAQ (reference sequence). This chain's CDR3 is CASSYQKYEQYF. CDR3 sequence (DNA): TGTGCCAGCAGCTATCAGAAATACGAGCAGTACTTC. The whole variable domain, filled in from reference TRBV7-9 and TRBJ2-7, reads DTGVSQNPRHKITKRGQNVTFRCDPISEHNRLYWYRQTLGQGPEFLTYFQNEAQLEKSRLLSDRFSAERPKGSFSTLEIQRTEQGDSAMYLCASSYQKYEQYFGPGTRLTVT.

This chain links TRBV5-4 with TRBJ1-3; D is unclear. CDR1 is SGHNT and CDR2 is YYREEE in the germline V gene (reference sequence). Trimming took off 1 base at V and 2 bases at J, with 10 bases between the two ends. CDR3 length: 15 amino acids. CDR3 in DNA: TGTGCCAGCAGCTTGAACGGGCCCACTGGAAACACCATATATTTT. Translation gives CASSLNGPTGNTIYF.

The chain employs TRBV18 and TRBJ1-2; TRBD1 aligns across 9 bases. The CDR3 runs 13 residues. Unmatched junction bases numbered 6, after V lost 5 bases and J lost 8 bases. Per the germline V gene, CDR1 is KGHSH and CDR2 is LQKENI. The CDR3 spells CASSGDRERGYTF. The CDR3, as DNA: TGTGCCAGCTCAGGGGACAGGGAGAGAGGCTACACCTTC.

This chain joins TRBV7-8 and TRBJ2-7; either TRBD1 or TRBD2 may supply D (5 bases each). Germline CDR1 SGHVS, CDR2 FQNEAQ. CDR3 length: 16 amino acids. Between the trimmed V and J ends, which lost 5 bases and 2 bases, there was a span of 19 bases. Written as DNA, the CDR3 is TGTGCCAGCAGCCCGGGGCGAGGGGCCGGGGCCTACGAGCAGTACTTC. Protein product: CASSPGRGAGAYEQYF.

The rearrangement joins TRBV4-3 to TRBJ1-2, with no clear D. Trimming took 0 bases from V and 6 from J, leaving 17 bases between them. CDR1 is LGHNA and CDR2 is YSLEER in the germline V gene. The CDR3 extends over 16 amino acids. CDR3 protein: CASSQDLNWPVDGYTF. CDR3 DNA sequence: TGCGCCAGCAGCCAAGACTTGAACTGGCCTGTGGATGGCTACACCTTC.

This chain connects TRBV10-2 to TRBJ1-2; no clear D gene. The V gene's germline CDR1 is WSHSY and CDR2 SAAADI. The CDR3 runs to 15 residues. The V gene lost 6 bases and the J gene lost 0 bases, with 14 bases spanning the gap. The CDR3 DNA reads TGCGCCAGCAGGCCGGTCGGCGGCACTAACTATGGCTACACCTTC. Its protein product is CASRPVGGTNYGYTF.

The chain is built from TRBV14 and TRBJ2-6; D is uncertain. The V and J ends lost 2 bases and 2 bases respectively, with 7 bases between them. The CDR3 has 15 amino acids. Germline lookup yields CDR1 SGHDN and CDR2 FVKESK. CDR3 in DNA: TGTGCCAGCAGCCAACAAGGTACTGGGGCCAACGTCCTGACTTTC. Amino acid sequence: CASSQQGTGANVLTF.

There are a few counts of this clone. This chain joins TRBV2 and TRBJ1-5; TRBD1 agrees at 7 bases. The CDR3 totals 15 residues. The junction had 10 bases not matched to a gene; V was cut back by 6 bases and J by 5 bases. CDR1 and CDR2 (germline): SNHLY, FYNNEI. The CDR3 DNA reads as TGTGCCAGCAGGACAGGGAGCTCTAGAGATCAGCCCCAGCATTTT. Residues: CASRTGSSRDQPQHF. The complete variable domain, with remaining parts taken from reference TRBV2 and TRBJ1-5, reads EPEVTQTPSHQVTQMGQEVILRCVPISNHLYFYWYRQILGQKVEFLVSFYNNEISEKSEIFDDQFSVERPDGSNFTLKIRSTKLEDSAMYFCASRTGSSRDQPQHFGDGTRLSIL.

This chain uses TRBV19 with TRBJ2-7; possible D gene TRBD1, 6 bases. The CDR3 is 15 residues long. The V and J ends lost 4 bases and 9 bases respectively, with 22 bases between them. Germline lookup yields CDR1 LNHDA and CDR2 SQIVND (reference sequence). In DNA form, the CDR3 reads TGTGCCAGTAGTACCACAGGGAGCGGACCTAGAGGGCAGTACTTC. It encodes CASSTTGSGPRGQYF.

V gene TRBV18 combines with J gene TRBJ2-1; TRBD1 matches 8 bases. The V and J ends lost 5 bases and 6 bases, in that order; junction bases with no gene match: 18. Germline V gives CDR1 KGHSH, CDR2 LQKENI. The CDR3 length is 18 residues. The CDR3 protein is CASSASTTGQVARNEQFF. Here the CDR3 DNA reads TGTGCCAGCTCAGCTTCAACCACGGGACAGGTTGCTCGCAATGAGCAGTTCTTC.

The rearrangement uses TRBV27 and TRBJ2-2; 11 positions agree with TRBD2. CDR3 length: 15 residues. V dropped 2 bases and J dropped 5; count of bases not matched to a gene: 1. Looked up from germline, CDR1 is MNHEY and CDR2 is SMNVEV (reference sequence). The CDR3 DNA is TGTGCCAGCAGTTTAACTAGCGGGAGTACCGGGGAGCTGTTTTTT. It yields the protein CASSLTSGSTGELFF.

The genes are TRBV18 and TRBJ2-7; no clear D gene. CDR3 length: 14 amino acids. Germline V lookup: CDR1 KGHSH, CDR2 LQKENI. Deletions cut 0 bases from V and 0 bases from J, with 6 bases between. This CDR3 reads CASSPPGPSYEQYF. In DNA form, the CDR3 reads TGTGCCAGCTCACCACCAGGGCCCTCCTACGAGCAGTACTTC.

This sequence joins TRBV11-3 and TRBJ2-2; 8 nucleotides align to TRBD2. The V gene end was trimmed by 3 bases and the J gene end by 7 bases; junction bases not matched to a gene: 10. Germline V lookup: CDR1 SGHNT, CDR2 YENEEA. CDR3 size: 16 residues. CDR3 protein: CASSLTLREGNGELFF. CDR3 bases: TGTGCCAGCAGCTTGACTCTTCGGGAGGGCAACGGGGAGCTGTTTTTT. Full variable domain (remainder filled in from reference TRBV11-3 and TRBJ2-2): EAGVVQSPRYKIIEKKQPVAFWCNPISGHNTLYWYLQNLGQGPELLIRYENEEAVDDSQLPKDRFSAERLKGVDSTLKIQPAELGDSAVYLCASSLTLREGNGELFFGEGSRLTVL.

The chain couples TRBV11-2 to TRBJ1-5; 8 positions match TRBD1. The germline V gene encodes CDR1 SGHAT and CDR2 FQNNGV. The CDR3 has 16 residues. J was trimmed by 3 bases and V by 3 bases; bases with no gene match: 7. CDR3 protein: CASSLGDRGLNQPQHF. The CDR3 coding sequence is TGTGCCAGCAGCTTGGGCGACAGGGGTCTCAATCAGCCCCAGCATTTT. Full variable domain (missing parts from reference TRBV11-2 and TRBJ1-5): EAGVAQSPRYKIIEKRQSVAFWCNPISGHATLYWYQQILGQGPKLLIQFQNNGVVDDSQLPKDRFSAERLKGVDSTLKIQPAKLEDSAVYLCASSLGDRGLNQPQHFGDGTRLSIL.

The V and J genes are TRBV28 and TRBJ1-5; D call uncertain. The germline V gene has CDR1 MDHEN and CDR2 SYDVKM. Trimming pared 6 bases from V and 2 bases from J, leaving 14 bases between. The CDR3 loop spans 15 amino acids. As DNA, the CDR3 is TGTGCCAGCAGAGGTACAGTCCTTGGCAATCAGCCCCAGCATTTT. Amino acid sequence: CASRGTVLGNQPQHF. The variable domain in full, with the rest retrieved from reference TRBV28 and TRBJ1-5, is DVKVTQSSRYLVKRTGEKVFLECVQDMDHENMFWYRQDPGLGLRLIYFSYDVKMKEKGDIPEGYSVSREKKERFSLILESASTNQTSMYLCASRGTVLGNQPQHFGDGTRLSIL.

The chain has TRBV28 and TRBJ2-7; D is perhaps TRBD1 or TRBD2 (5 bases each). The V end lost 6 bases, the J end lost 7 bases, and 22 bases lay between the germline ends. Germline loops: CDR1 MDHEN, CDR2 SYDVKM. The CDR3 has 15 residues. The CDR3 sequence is CASRPYSGTPAEQYF. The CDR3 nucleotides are TGTGCCAGCAGACCCTATTCGGGGACCCCTGCGGAGCAGTACTTC.

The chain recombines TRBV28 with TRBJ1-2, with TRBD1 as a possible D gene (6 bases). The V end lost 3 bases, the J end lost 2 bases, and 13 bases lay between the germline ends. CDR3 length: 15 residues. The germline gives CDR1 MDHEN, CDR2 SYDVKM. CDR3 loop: CASSFVTGLNYGYTF. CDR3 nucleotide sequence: TGTGCCAGCAGTTTTGTAACAGGGCTCAACTATGGCTACACCTTC.

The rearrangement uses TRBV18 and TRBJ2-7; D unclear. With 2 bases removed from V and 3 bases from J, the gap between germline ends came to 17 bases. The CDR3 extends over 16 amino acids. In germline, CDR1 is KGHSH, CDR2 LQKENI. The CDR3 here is CASSPSRQESIYEQYF. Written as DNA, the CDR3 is TGTGCCAGCTCACCAAGTCGCCAGGAATCGATCTACGAGCAGTACTTC.

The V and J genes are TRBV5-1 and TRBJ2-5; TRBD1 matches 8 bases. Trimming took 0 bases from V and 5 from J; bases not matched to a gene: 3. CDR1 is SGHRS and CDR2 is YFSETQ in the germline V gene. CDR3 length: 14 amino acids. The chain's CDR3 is CASSLGRGHETQYF. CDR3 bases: TGCGCCAGCAGCTTGGGCAGGGGGCATGAGACCCAGTACTTC.